The following is a TCR beta chain sequence with its context. Antigen unknown. The sample originates from a study of blood T cells in healthy people across ages. Study-level information: Template switching recovered approximately one barcoded beta molecule for every two T cells. General study findings and limits: Estimated diversity, derived from one million T cells, was regarded as an underestimate. Significant beta diversity loss was already apparent by age roughly 43, declining roughly linearly. Possibly, changes in expanded clonotypes were confounded because donor CMV status was unknown.

The authors ran a second PCR of 7 to 11 cycles using a sample-barcoded 5' primer and a J-beta primer mix. From the 5' RACE reads, TCRdb called clonotypes with MiXCR, one entry per CDR3 protein. The sample contains about 1.1 million distinct CDR3 sequences, 35% to 40% of which appear only once. The sequence derives from a man between 18 and 29 years old in good health. Sequenced sample: blood.

The CDR3 DNA is TGTGCCAGCAGCCAAGATGGCCTAGCTACAGAGACCCAGTACTTC. Translation gives CASSQDGLATETQYF. The rearrangement joins TRBV3-1 to TRBJ2-5; TRBD2 is a possible D gene (5 bases). Trimming removed 0 bases at V and 4 bases at J, with 12 bases between. CDR3 length: 15 residues. The germline V gene encodes CDR1 LGHDT and CDR2 YNNKEL (reference sequence).